One and the same sample provided the 18 T cell receptor beta chains below, sequenced in a study of T cell responses to AZD1222 COVID-19 vaccine. Data came from immunoSEQ multiplex PCR; TCRdb stores just in-frame clones and leaves some out. The data hold 78,000 or so clones, with roughly 75% observed a single time. This specimen was peripheral blood, taken 28 days after the second AZD1222 dose. These receptors were obtained from an adult who received the AZD1222 COVID-19 vaccine.

J is TRBJ1-4 and V is TRBV5-8; 7 nucleotides align to TRBD1. V shed 4 bases and J 11 bases; nucleotides not matched to a gene: 11. The CDR3 length is 14 residues. CDR1 and CDR2 (germline): SGHTS, YDEGEE. The CDR3: CASSTWTGRRKLFF. Here the CDR3 DNA reads TGTGCCAGCAGCACTTGGACAGGACGGAGGAAACTGTTTTTT.

The V call is TRBV12-5, the J call TRBJ2-5; D is undetermined. Germline loops: CDR1 LGHNT, CDR2 FRNRAP. Trimming pared 1 base from V and 4 bases from J, leaving 4 bases between. The CDR3 is 12 amino acids. CDR3 amino acids: CASGLETETQYF. The CDR3 DNA reads TGTGCTAGTGGTTTGGAAACAGAGACCCAGTACTTC.

This clone was detected a few times. The rearrangement links TRBV19 to TRBJ2-1, with D unclear. The V gene's germline CDR1 is LNHDA and CDR2 SQIVND (reference sequence). With 1 base removed from V and 7 bases from J, the gap between germline ends came to 5 bases. The CDR3 is made up of 12 amino acids. The CDR3 coding sequence is TGTGCCAGTAGTATAGGGTGGAATGAGCAGTTCTTC. This translates into CASSIGWNEQFF.

The chain joins TRBV27 to TRBJ2-1; no clear D gene. Germline V gives CDR1 MNHEY, CDR2 SMNVEV (reference sequence). V lost 2 bases to trimming and J lost 0 bases, with 11 bases between them. The CDR3 is made up of 16 amino acids. CDR3 DNA sequence: TGTGCCAGCAGTTTAATGAGTTACAGCTCCTACAATGAGCAGTTCTTC. Translating gives CASSLMSYSSYNEQFF.

The chain recombines TRBV24-1 with TRBJ2-1; 7 nucleotides line up with TRBD2. CDR1 and CDR2 (germline): KGHDR, SFDVKD. The ends lost 9 bases at V and 7 bases at J; junction bases unmatched: 8. The CDR3 is made up of 13 amino acids. CDR3 residues: CATLGSGPNEQFF. In nucleotides, the CDR3 is TGTGCCACCTTAGGTAGCGGGCCTAATGAGCAGTTCTTC.

This chain joins TRBV14 and TRBJ2-1; no reliable D call. The V end was cut by 4 bases, the J end by 0 bases, with 10 bases between. This CDR3 has 15 residues. The germline V gene encodes CDR1 SGHDN and CDR2 FVKESK. CDR3 in DNA: TGTGCCAGCAGCCCAGTAGCCAGCTCCTACAATGAGCAGTTCTTC. Protein: CASSPVASSYNEQFF.

The V gene is TRBV6-5, the J gene TRBJ2-3, with D possibly matching TRBD1 (6 bases). In germline, CDR1 is MNHEY, CDR2 SVGAGI. The CDR3 has 15 amino acids. V lost 6 bases, J lost 2 bases, and 15 bases lay in between. This chain's CDR3 is CASRKGEGVTDTQYF. The CDR3 nucleotides are TGTGCCAGCAGGAAGGGAGAGGGGGTCACAGATACGCAGTATTTT.

This chain connects TRBV30 to TRBJ1-4; D is uncertain. Germline-derived CDR1 and CDR2 are GTSNPN and SVGIG (reference sequence). The ends were cut back, 0 bases at V and 7 bases at J, with 3 bases in the middle. The CDR3 is 11 amino acids. CDR3 coding DNA: TGTGCCTGGAGTGTAGGTGAAAAACTGTTTTTT. This sequence encodes CAWSVGEKLFF.

The chain employs TRBV28 and TRBJ2-1; D unclear. V lost 8 bases to trimming and J lost 5 bases, with 13 bases between them. The CDR3 runs 13 residues. Germline V gene lookup returns CDR1 MDHEN and CDR2 SYDVKM. The CDR3 DNA is TGTGCCAGCGGTCTCTACAGAGACAATGAGCAGTTCTTC. Translating gives CASGLYRDNEQFF.

The chain joins TRBV11-3 to TRBJ2-2; D not certain. The CDR3 covers 14 residues. The germline V and J ends were trimmed by 4 bases and 0 bases, with 6 bases remaining between them. Looked up from germline, CDR1 is SGHNT and CDR2 is YENEEA. CDR3 sequence: CASSSGPNTGELFF. CDR3 DNA sequence: TGTGCCAGCAGCTCAGGACCGAACACCGGGGAGCTGTTTTTT.

The chain uses TRBV3-1 (or the pseudogene TRBV3-2) and TRBJ2-1; TRBD1 is a possible D gene (5 bases). This CDR3 contains 13 residues. V was clipped by 2 bases and J by 9 bases, with 11 bases between them. CDR1 and CDR2 (germline): LGHDT, YNNKEL (reference sequence). Written as DNA, the CDR3 is TGTGCCAGCAGCCAAACCTTCCAGGGTGAGCAGTTCTTC. This encodes CASSQTFQGEQFF.

The chain combines TRBV5-1 with TRBJ1-2, with unresolved D. In germline, CDR1 is SGHRS, CDR2 YFSETQ. The V end was cut by 0 bases, the J end by 1 base, with 7 bases between. There are 14 residues in the CDR3. This CDR3 reads CASSLGTDNYGYTF. The CDR3 DNA reads as TGCGCCAGCAGCTTGGGGACTGATAACTATGGCTACACCTTC. The full variable domain, its missing parts supplied by reference TRBV5-1 and TRBJ1-2, is KAGVTQTPRYLIKTRGQQVTLSCSPISGHRSVSWYQQTPGQGLQFLFEYFSETQRNKGNFPGRFSGRQFSNSRSEMNVSTLELGDSALYLCASSLGTDNYGYTFGSGTRLTVV.

The table lists this clone with a few counts. The chain links TRBV5-1 to TRBJ1-1; no clear D gene. Deletions cut 4 bases from V and 1 base from J, with 8 bases between. Germline V CDR1 and CDR2: SGHRS, YFSETQ. The CDR3 length is 13 residues. Written as DNA, the CDR3 is TGCGCCAGCAGCCTAGGACGGAACACTGAAGCTTTCTTT. This translates into CASSLGRNTEAFF.

The chain links TRBV6-5 to TRBJ2-7; D gene unclear. Germline V CDR1 and CDR2: MNHEY, SVGAGI. V shed 6 bases and J shed 3 bases, with 12 bases lying between them. The CDR3 is 13 amino acids. This CDR3 reads CASRRSPRYEQYF. The CDR3 DNA sequence: TGTGCCAGCAGGCGTAGTCCACGCTACGAGCAGTACTTC.

The genes are TRBV11-3 and TRBJ2-7; D is possibly TRBD1 (6 bases). The germline gives CDR1 SGHNT, CDR2 YENEEA. Trimming took 4 bases from V and 5 from J, leaving 12 bases between them. This CDR3 is built from 13 residues. The DNA of the CDR3 is TGTGCCAGCAGCTATCCGGGACAAGACGAGCAGTACTTC. As protein: CASSYPGQDEQYF.

This clone was observed a handful of times. The CDR3 bases are TGTGCCAGCAGCTTTCGGACCGACTGGAACACTGAAGCTTTCTTT. This sequence encodes CASSFRTDWNTEAFF. V usage is TRBV11-2 and J usage is TRBJ1-1, with D hard to call. Germline-derived CDR1 and CDR2 are SGHAT and FQNNGV. The CDR3 is 15 residues long. Trimming left V 3 bases short and J 1 base short, with 12 bases between.

For the CDR3, the DNA is TGTGCCAGCGGGACCTGGGCCCCCTACGAGCAGTACTTC. It codes for CASGTWAPYEQYF. The chain carries TRBV27 and TRBJ2-7; either TRBD1 or TRBD2 may fit D (5 bases each). Trimming removed 8 bases from V and 2 bases from J, with 13 bases in between. CDR1 and CDR2 (germline): MNHEY, SMNVEV (reference sequence). The CDR3 covers 13 residues.

This sequence joins TRBV12-3 or TRBV12-4 and TRBJ2-1; unclear D gene. The CDR3 sequence is 13 residues long. Trimming left V 3 bases short and J 5 bases short, with 8 bases between. The CDR3 loop reads CASSLRSNNEQFF. CDR3 coding DNA: TGTGCCAGCAGTTTGAGGAGTAACAATGAGCAGTTCTTC.